This record covers a single T cell receptor (beta chain). This clonotype was observed a few times. Its antigen has not been determined. Base quality data are lacking; no much larger clone is found one base away. Reads for this sample came from an Illumina HiSeq 1500. TCRdb reprocessed the public reads (quality trimming at Q25 with fastp, clone calling with MiXCR) and kept in-frame beta chains. Rows are combined by CDR3 protein, so each entry shows the most common genes and DNA. Across this sample there are some 500,000 distinct CDR3 sequences, with almost 40% seen only once. Roughly 50% of the sample belongs to the ten largest clones. The treatment or condition label on this specimen signifies: in vitro stimulation with specific CMV peptide epitopes to enrich CMV-specific T cells. The entry originates in a study of T cell repertoires in cytomegalovirus infection (dated by TCRdb to about 2019). For the study in its entirety: The peptide stimulations were aimed at well-studied HLA-B-restricted epitopes as well as recently identified HLA-C-restricted CMV epitopes, whose presentation resists viral immunomodulation. The HLA type of each donor mattered for the analysis, because public TCR beta signatures pointed to carriage of CMV infection along with the matching HLA type. Study-level results and caveats: The ex vivo response was dominated by HLA-C-restricted CMV-specific TCR beta clonotypes, which also provided the single most frequent clonotype in two of eight donors. In both this cohort and an independent roughly 400-donor cohort, the cumulative frequency of public TCR beta family members distinguished carriers of CMV infection plus the relevant HLA type.

V was cut back by 1 base and J by 4 bases, leaving a gap of 10 bases between them. The CDR3 spans 15 residues, from the cysteine through the phenylalanine. This entry keeps only the CDR3 DNA: 45 bases, framed from base 1. CDR1 and CDR2 are drawn from the germline V gene: MGHRA, YSYEKL. Sequencing used cultured PBMCs, obtained from culture after CMV antigen stimulation. This TCR was sampled from a human donor in good health (CMV status not recorded). Some clones in this sample may be carry-over from other donors' samples. The sequence links TRBV4-1 to TRBJ2-2, with an unclear D gene assignment. DNA sequence: TGCGCCAGCAGCCAAGCTGTCGGGCTCACCGGGGAGCTGTTTTTT. Its protein reads: CASSQAVGLTGELFF.